The following is a T cell receptor (beta chain) sequence with its context. As yet, its antigen is unknown. CDR3 length: 16 amino acids. Germline CDR1 LGHDT, CDR2 YNNKEL (reference sequence). V was cut by 2 bases and J by 3 bases, with 17 bases left in between. These data belong to a study of molecular identifiers for immune sequencing clone quantification. Study information: Replicates split RNA from around 18,000 or 91,000 naive CD8 cells five ways, and the researchers sequenced four portions. Points from the study as a whole: Highly expanded clone sizes could be underestimated through barcode sharing by identical TCR molecules.

Listed TCR primers and previously described methods were used for bulk TCR libraries. TCRdb recomputed calls from the PCR reads with MiXCR, one row per CDR3 protein. Among hundreds of thousands of distinct CDR3 sequences listed, roughly a fifth were seen once. Naive CD8 T cells were FACS-sorted by CD8+CD4-CCR7+CD45RA+ markers. The clonotype was recovered from a human donor in good health. Some libraries in this study had Jurkat cell RNA spiked in. The sequencing sample was made of naive CD8+ T cells from blood, with Jurkat cell RNA spiked in. Sample subset: FACS-sorted CD8+CD4-CCR7+CD45RA+ naive T cells. The V and J genes are TRBV3-1 and TRBJ2-7; tentative D call: TRBD2 (6 bases). The CDR3 DNA is TGTGCCAGCAGCCAAAGAGGTAGCGGACCTAACTACGAGCAGTACTTC. This codes for CASSQRGSGPNYEQYF.